This T cell receptor (beta chain) was documented in a study of blood T cell repertoires in COVID-19. Study details: The cDNA or gDNA used as material had been derived from T cells, B-cell-depleted T cells, or PBMCs.

Germline-derived CDR1 and CDR2 are SGHAT and FQNNGV. V was shortened by 1 base and J by 3 bases, with 10 bases between the two germline ends. CDR3 length: 15 amino acids. Only in-frame clones appear in the TCRdb table, and some are missing; sequencing was by immunoSEQ multiplex PCR. Of over 200,000 clones in the sample, approximately 86% were seen once. This receptor was identified in a woman under 40 who had recovered from COVID-19. The rearrangement joins TRBV11-2 to TRBJ1-5; D is unresolved. Sequencing was performed on peripheral blood. The CDR3 loop reads CASSLGNSLNQPQHF. The DNA of the CDR3 is TGTGCCAGCAGCTTAGGAAACAGCCTCAATCAGCCCCAGCATTTT.